This passage covers 26 T cell receptor beta chains from one sample sequenced in a study of shared clonotypes between healthy human individuals. TCRdb's table, derived via immunoSEQ multiplex PCR, lists solely in-frame clones and lacks some. Among fewer than 3 million clones listed, less than 95% were seen once. The specimen was naive CD4+ T cells from PBMCs. Subset of the sample: CD45RA+ positively selected. These receptors originate from a man younger than 35 in good health. Some clones in this sample may be carry-over from other donors' samples.

The rearrangement uses TRBV2 and TRBJ1-5; TRBD1 aligns across 8 bases. The CDR3 covers 14 residues. J was trimmed by 5 bases and V by 5 bases; bases with no gene match: 5. The V gene's germline CDR1 is SNHLY and CDR2 FYNNEI. For the CDR3, the DNA is TGTGCCAGCAGTCTGGACAGGGCGGATCAGCCCCAGCATTTT. It yields the protein CASSLDRADQPQHF.

CDR3 amino acids: CASSLAGTSAYEQYF. For the CDR3, the DNA is TGTGCCAGTAGTTTGGCCGGGACTAGCGCCTACGAGCAGTACTTC. The rearrangement uses TRBV19 and TRBJ2-7, with 10 bases identical to TRBD2. Trimming cost V 5 bases and J 2 bases; bases outside gene matches: 6. This CDR3 has 15 amino acids. CDR1 and CDR2 from the germline V gene are LNHDA and SQIVND (reference sequence).

The rearrangement joins TRBV6-5 to TRBJ1-5; the D is unclear. Germline-derived CDR1 and CDR2 are MNHEY and SVGAGI. This CDR3 comprises 12 residues. Trimming stripped 0 bases from V and 9 bases from J, with 6 bases between. CDR3 nucleotide sequence: TGTGCCAGCAGTTACTCCCGCGGGCCCCAGCATTTT. Translating it yields CASSYSRGPQHF.

The chain is built from TRBV5-3 and TRBJ2-7, with TRBD1 matching 8 bases. TRBV5-3 is placed among ORFs of uncertain function. CDR3 size: 13 residues. After removal of 3 bases from V and 6 bases from J, the junction contained 5 bases not matched to a gene. The CDR3 DNA sequence: TGTGCCAGAAGCTCAGGGGGCAGGAGCGAGCAGTACTTC. It yields the protein CARSSGGRSEQYF.

J is TRBJ2-1 and V is TRBV12-1; the table calls TRBD2, which could not be checked here. TRBV12-1 is a pseudogene segment. The CDR3 totals 16 residues. Here the CDR3 reads CASSSALAGGLDEQFF. The CDR3 nucleotides are TGTGCCAGCAGCTCCGCACTAGCGGGAGGGCTGGATGAGCAGTTCTTC.

The chain links TRBV11-2 to TRBJ2-7; D is ambiguous. This CDR3 contains 13 residues. Deletions cut 0 bases from V and 3 bases from J, with 6 bases between. From germline, CDR1 is SGHAT and CDR2 FQNNGV. As DNA, the CDR3 is TGTGCCAGCAGCTTAGACGGCGTCTACGAGCAGTACTTC. Its protein product is CASSLDGVYEQYF.

CDR3 region: CASSYLEGTPYEQYF. CDR3 in DNA: TGTGCCAGCAGTTACTTAGAGGGGACCCCCTACGAGCAGTACTTC. The gene calls are TRBV6-6 and TRBJ2-7; tentatively, D is TRBD1 or TRBD2 (5 bases each). Germline CDR1 MNHNY, CDR2 SVGAGI (reference sequence). V dropped 1 base and J dropped 2 bases, with 12 bases sitting between them. The CDR3 extends over 15 amino acids.

This rearrangement joins TRBV7-3 to TRBJ2-7; D unclear. Germline V gene lookup returns CDR1 SGHTA and CDR2 FQGTGA. The V gene lost 6 bases and the J gene lost 3 bases, with 24 bases spanning the gap. The CDR3 extends over 17 amino acids. For the CDR3, the DNA is TGTGCCAGCAGTCCCAAACCTCAGAAACTACCGCGCTACGAGCAGTACTTC. Amino acids: CASSPKPQKLPRYEQYF. The variable domain in full, completed from reference TRBV7-3 and TRBJ2-7, reads GAGVSQTPSNKVTEKGKYVELRCDPISGHTALYWYRQSLGQGPEFLIYFQGTGAADDSGLPNDRFFAVRPEGSVSTLKIQRTERGDSAVYLCASSPKPQKLPRYEQYFGPGTRLTVT.

This clone was picked up one time. V is TRBV5-6 and J is TRBJ2-1, with D hard to call. This CDR3 is built from 12 residues. Looked up from germline, CDR1 is SGHDT and CDR2 is YYEEEE. The germline V and J ends were trimmed by 1 base and 6 bases, with 5 bases remaining between them. For the CDR3, the DNA is TGTGCCAGCAGCTTGTTTAGCAATGAGCAGTTCTTC. Translation gives CASSLFSNEQFF.

J is TRBJ2-2 and V is TRBV7-8, with D hard to call. The CDR3 has 16 amino acids. Germline V lookup: CDR1 SGHVS, CDR2 FQNEAQ. The V end lost 0 bases, the J end lost 6 bases, and 14 bases lay between the germline ends. The CDR3 here is CASSLALGYTSGELFF. CDR3 sequence (DNA): TGTGCCAGCAGCTTAGCGCTGGGATATACCTCCGGGGAGCTGTTTTTT.

This chain links TRBV6-1 with TRBJ2-5, with TRBD1 identical over 10 bases. In germline, CDR1 is MNHNS, CDR2 SASEGT. This CDR3 comprises 14 residues. V was clipped by 4 bases and J by 5 bases; unmatched bases: 4. The CDR3 reads CASSAPGQGETQYF. Written as DNA, the CDR3 is TGTGCCAGCAGTGCTCCGGGACAGGGGGAGACCCAGTACTTC.

The chain combines TRBV4-3 with TRBJ2-5; D call uncertain. There are 14 residues in the CDR3. V lost 1 base, J lost 5 bases, and 11 bases lay in between. Per germline, CDR1 LGHNA and CDR2 YSLEER. The CDR3: CASSQGRLGETQYF. The CDR3 coding sequence is TGCGCCAGCAGCCAAGGACGTCTGGGGGAGACCCAGTACTTC.

The chain has TRBV6-1 and TRBJ2-2; no reliable D call. Looked up from germline, CDR1 is MNHNS and CDR2 is SASEGT. The CDR3 is 13 amino acids. The V and J ends lost 3 bases and 1 base respectively, with 3 bases between them. Here the CDR3 reads CASSDGNTGELFF. CDR3 sequence (DNA): TGTGCCAGCAGTGACGGGAACACCGGGGAGCTGTTTTTT.

The V call is TRBV19, the J call TRBJ2-5; tentative D call: TRBD2 (6 bases). V was clipped by 6 bases and J by 9 bases, with 17 bases between them. CDR1 is LNHDA and CDR2 is SQIVND in the germline V gene (reference sequence). The CDR3 consists of 13 residues. CDR3 region: CASRGTPRAAQYF. CDR3 DNA: TGTGCCAGTAGAGGGACTCCCCGGGCGGCCCAGTACTTC.

The gene calls are TRBV28 and TRBJ2-7, with a weak D call TRBD2 (6 bases). CDR1 is MDHEN, CDR2 SYDVKM, per germline. CDR3 length: 14 residues. Deletions cut 2 bases from V and 5 bases from J, with 13 bases between. CDR3 bases: TGTGCCAGCAGTTTAGCGGGGTACAGTAACGAGCAGTACTTC. It codes for CASSLAGYSNEQYF.

V and J are TRBV6-5 and TRBJ2-1; 7 bases fit TRBD1. The CDR3 runs to 14 residues. V lost 2 bases and J lost 5; bases outside the gene matches: 3. Germline assignment: CDR1 MNHEY and CDR2 SVGAGI. The CDR3 region is CASSYGTVDNEQFF. In DNA, the CDR3 is TGTGCCAGCAGTTACGGGACAGTGGACAATGAGCAGTTCTTC.

The genes are TRBV7-2 and TRBJ2-7, with D possibly TRBD1 on 5 matching bases. Looked up from germline, CDR1 is SGHTA and CDR2 is FQGNSA. V dropped 1 base and J dropped 3 bases, with 7 bases sitting between them. The length of the CDR3 is 13 residues. CDR3 in DNA: TGTGCCAGCAGCTTAGAACAGGACTACGAGCAGTACTTC. Translated: CASSLEQDYEQYF.

The chain is built from TRBV7-2 and TRBJ1-5; D remains ambiguous. The V gene's germline CDR1 is SGHTA and CDR2 FQGNSA. CDR3 length equals 12 residues. The V end was cut by 5 bases, the J end by 4 bases, with 6 bases between. CDR3 nucleotide sequence: TGTGCCAGCAGCCACCCGAATCAGCCCCAGCATTTT. Protein product: CASSHPNQPQHF.

Comments on this clone: At the DNA level, this CDR3 is encoded by other sequences in the same sample as well. J is TRBJ2-1 and V is TRBV5-1; 13 bases agree with TRBD2. The junction had 1 base not matched to a gene; V was cut back by 0 bases and J by 7 bases. The CDR3 totals 15 residues. Germline CDR1 and CDR2: SGHRS and YFSETQ. CDR3 residues: CASSLGTSGSNEQFF. The CDR3 nucleotides are TGCGCCAGCAGCTTGGGGACTAGCGGGAGTAATGAGCAGTTCTTC.

V and J are TRBV20-1 and TRBJ2-7, with D unclear. Germline values: CDR1 DFQATT, CDR2 SNEGSKA (reference sequence). The length of the CDR3 is 9 residues. CDR3 sequence reads: CSARSRWGV. The CDR3 DNA sequence: TGCAGTGCTAGGTCGCGATGGGGTGTC.

V and J are TRBV6-6 and TRBJ1-2; 7 nucleotides line up with TRBD1. The V gene end was trimmed by 2 bases and the J gene end by 6 bases; junction bases not matched to a gene: 9. This CDR3 is built from 15 residues. The germline CDR1 and CDR2 sequences are MNHNY and SVGAGI (reference sequence). Here the CDR3 DNA reads TGTGCCAGCAGTTACCAGCAGGGGGTAGTAGATGGCTACACCTTC. Its protein product is CASSYQQGVVDGYTF.

The chain carries TRBV6-5 and TRBJ2-7, with 7 positions matching TRBD1. The germline V gene encodes CDR1 MNHEY and CDR2 SVGAGI. The J segment lost 6 bases and the V segment lost 4 bases, leaving 6 bases of the junction unmatched. This CDR3 region has 13 residues. CDR3 amino acids: CASSSDRPAEQYF. The CDR3 DNA reads TGTGCCAGCAGTTCGGACAGGCCGGCCGAGCAGTACTTC.

This sequence joins TRBV6-5 and TRBJ1-1, with TRBD1 matching 8 bases. Germline-derived CDR1 and CDR2 are MNHEY and SVGAGI. Trimming cost V 2 bases and J 0 bases; bases outside gene matches: 2. The CDR3 sequence is 15 residues long. The CDR3 nucleotides are TGTGCCAGCAGTTACGGACAGGGCATGAACACTGAAGCTTTCTTT. It encodes CASSYGQGMNTEAFF.

This chain links TRBV4-3 with TRBJ1-1; a possible D gene is TRBD1 (5 bases). This CDR3 region has 15 residues. CDR1 is LGHNA, CDR2 YSLEER, per germline. The germline V and J ends were trimmed by 1 base and 5 bases, with 14 bases remaining between them. CDR3 sequence reads: CASSQAGGYRTEAFF. The CDR3 nucleotides read TGCGCCAGCAGCCAAGCGGGAGGGTACAGGACTGAAGCTTTCTTT.

This rearrangement joins TRBV5-1 to TRBJ1-2, with D uncertain. This CDR3 is 15 amino acids long. V was shortened by 0 bases and J by 7 bases, with 16 bases between the two germline ends. Germline CDR1 is SGHRS and CDR2 is YFSETQ. The CDR3 loop is CASSLVGTTTGGYTF. The CDR3 nucleotides read TGCGCCAGCAGCTTGGTGGGCACTACGACGGGTGGCTACACCTTC.

The V gene is TRBV5-1, the J gene TRBJ2-5, with a weak D call TRBD2 (5 bases). Trimming removed 1 base at V and 3 bases at J, with 7 bases between. CDR1 and CDR2 (germline): SGHRS, YFSETQ. There are 13 residues in the CDR3. Here the CDR3 reads CASSLMGEETQYF. The CDR3 DNA reads as TGCGCCAGCAGCTTGATGGGAGAAGAGACCCAGTACTTC. The entire variable domain, with the rest obtained from reference TRBV5-1 and TRBJ2-5, is as follows: KAGVTQTPRYLIKTRGQQVTLSCSPISGHRSVSWYQQTPGQGLQFLFEYFSETQRNKGNFPGRFSGRQFSNSRSEMNVSTLELGDSALYLCASSLMGEETQYFGPGTRLLVL.